What follows are 20 T cell receptor beta chains derived from one specimen sequenced in a study of T cells in Graves' hyperthyroidism and ophthalmopathy. Researchers amplified the TCR beta CDR3 regions from RNA transcripts. Carried out on the TCR CDR3, a first-round RT-PCR used the HTBI primer set. Each CDR3 protein is one row after TCRdb ran MiXCR on the multiplex PCR reads. Among 500,000 to 550,000 distinct CDR3 sequences listed, less than 25% were seen once. The sample was blood. These receptors all come from a man younger than 30 with Graves' hyperthyroidism.

The rearrangement joins TRBV6-5 to TRBJ2-7, with no clear D. Germline V gene lookup returns CDR1 MNHEY and CDR2 SVGAGI. The V end was cut by 0 bases, the J end by 4 bases, with 16 bases between. This CDR3 comprises 16 residues. As DNA, the CDR3 is TGTGCCAGCAGTTACTCGTTCCGGTTAAATTCTTACGAGCAGTACTTC. This encodes CASSYSFRLNSYEQYF.

The table lists this clonotype with a few counts. J is TRBJ1-5 and V is TRBV6-1; tentative D call: TRBD1 (6 bases). V lost 8 bases and J lost 0, with 17 bases in between. Germline V lookup: CDR1 MNHNS, CDR2 SASEGT. The CDR3 has 16 amino acids. As DNA, the CDR3 is TGTGCCAGCCACATCCAACAGGGTTATAGCAATCAGCCCCAGCATTTT. Residues: CASHIQQGYSNQPQHF.

The V call is TRBV5-6, the J call TRBJ1-2, with TRBD1 as a possible D gene (6 bases). Germline CDR1 and CDR2: SGHDT and YYEEEE. Trimming removed 0 bases at V and 4 bases at J, with 13 bases between. This CDR3 has 15 amino acids. The CDR3 DNA reads TGTGCCAGCAGCTTGGAGGGGGGGGGCCTCTATGGCTACACCTTC. Protein sequence: CASSLEGGGLYGYTF.

The rearrangement joins TRBV6-1 to TRBJ2-7; D may be TRBD1 (6 bases). CDR3 size: 12 residues. Per the germline V gene, CDR1 is MNHNS and CDR2 is SASEGT. The V and J ends lost 5 bases and 7 bases respectively, with 12 bases between them. The CDR3 DNA sequence: TGTGCCAGCAGTCCTTCGACAGGAGAGCAGTACTTC. It encodes CASSPSTGEQYF.

The sample holds many counts of this clonotype. The chain links TRBV2 to TRBJ1-2, with TRBD1 matching over 8 bases. The CDR3 extends over 14 amino acids. Trimming removed 7 bases from V and 5 bases from J; junction bases left unmatched: 9. Germline V gene sequence: CDR1 SNHLY, CDR2 FYNNEI. CDR3 DNA: TGTGCCAGCATTTTAGACAGGGGCCCTTATGGCTACACCTTC. Its translation: CASILDRGPYGYTF.

V gene TRBV9 combines with J gene TRBJ2-5, with D possibly matching TRBD2 (5 bases). CDR3 size: 15 residues. In germline, CDR1 is SGDLS, CDR2 YYNGEE. Between the trimmed V and J ends, which lost 4 bases and 4 bases, there was a span of 17 bases. Here the CDR3 DNA reads TGTGCCAGCAGCAGCCGGGCCCTGGGAGTAGAGACCCAGTACTTC. Its translation: CASSSRALGVETQYF.

The chain couples TRBV20-1 to TRBJ1-1; D is unresolved. Germline values: CDR1 DFQATT, CDR2 SNEGSKA (reference sequence). The V end was cut by 3 bases, the J end by 13 bases, with 18 bases between. The CDR3 spans 12 residues. The CDR3 coding sequence is TGCAGTGCTAGCCCCCGACCCGCCGCTGGTTTCTTT. Encoded protein: CSASPRPAAGFF.

The table lists this clonotype with a few counts. The chain links TRBV4-1 to TRBJ1-1; D is perhaps TRBD1 (5 bases). Trimming stripped 1 base from V and 7 bases from J, with 10 bases between. This CDR3 spans 13 amino acids. The germline V gene has CDR1 MGHRA and CDR2 YSYEKL. The CDR3 region is CASSQVTGLEAFF. As DNA, the CDR3 is TGCGCCAGCAGCCAAGTCACAGGCCTTGAAGCTTTCTTT.

The rearrangement uses TRBV11-2 and TRBJ2-7; tentative D call: TRBD1 (6 bases). V was trimmed by 1 base and J by 10 bases, leaving 14 bases between them. From germline, CDR1 is SGHAT and CDR2 FQNNGV. The length of the CDR3 is 13 residues. The CDR3 spells CASSLGLGAEQYF. The DNA for the CDR3 is TGTGCCAGCAGCTTAGGCCTGGGGGCGGAACAGTACTTC.

This clonotype showed up just a few times. The chain is built from TRBV27 and TRBJ1-1; a weak D match, TRBD1 (5 bases). The CDR3 runs to 14 residues. The germline V gene encodes CDR1 MNHEY and CDR2 SMNVEV (reference sequence). V was pared by 6 bases and J by 1 base, with 12 bases between. CDR3 nucleotides: TGTGCCAGCAGCCGACAGCCACAGAACACTGAAGCTTTCTTT. This translates into CASSRQPQNTEAFF.

There are many counts of this clonotype. The J gene is TRBJ2-5, the V gene TRBV5-4; D remains unclear. The CDR3 loop spans 13 amino acids. Between the trimmed V and J ends, which lost 4 bases and 1 base, there was a span of 8 bases. Germline V CDR1 and CDR2: SGHNT, YYREEE (reference sequence). Here the CDR3 reads CASSTEPQETQYF. The CDR3, as DNA: TGTGCCAGCAGCACAGAGCCCCAAGAGACCCAGTACTTC.

This clonotype has a count of ten or more. This chain joins TRBV6-1 and TRBJ1-1, with D uncertain. The germline gives CDR1 MNHNS, CDR2 SASEGT. V was clipped by 1 base and J by 0 bases, with 18 bases between them. The CDR3 spans 18 residues. This CDR3 is CASSEVAAGLSMNTEAFF. The CDR3 nucleotides read TGTGCCAGCAGTGAAGTCGCCGCGGGCTTATCTATGAACACTGAAGCTTTCTTT.

This clonotype has ten or more counts. CDR3 sequence reads: CSARDLIRGGEQYF. The CDR3 DNA follows: TGCAGTGCTAGAGATCTCATCCGAGGGGGCGAGCAGTACTTC. V usage is TRBV20-1 and J usage is TRBJ2-7; the D gene is possibly TRBD1 (6 bases). V shed 0 bases and J shed 6 bases, with 15 bases lying between them. The CDR3 length is 14 residues. CDR1 is DFQATT and CDR2 is SNEGSKA in the germline V gene (reference sequence).

This clonotype was found many times. This chain uses TRBV7-2 with TRBJ1-2, with 8 bases fitting TRBD1. CDR3 length equals 13 residues. Germline V lookup: CDR1 SGHTA, CDR2 FQGNSA. V lost 1 base, J lost 7 bases, and 2 bases stayed unmatched. As DNA, the CDR3 is TGTGCCAGCAGCTTAGGGACAGGGATTGGCTACACCTTC. This encodes CASSLGTGIGYTF.

The table lists this clonotype with many counts. This chain links TRBV28 with TRBJ2-5; D possibly corresponds to TRBD2 (5 bases). CDR3 length: 13 residues. Germline-derived CDR1 and CDR2 are MDHEN and SYDVKM. Trimming stripped 6 bases from V and 5 bases from J, with 13 bases between. The CDR3 region has the DNA TGTGCCAGCAGCTCAGATAGAGGGGAGACCCAGTACTTC. It yields the protein CASSSDRGETQYF.

The CDR3 nucleotides read TGCGCCAGCAGCCAAAGGGATGGGGGCAATCAGCCCCAGCATTTT. It is translated as CASSQRDGGNQPQHF. The chain combines TRBV4-1 with TRBJ1-5; D call uncertain. This CDR3 is 15 amino acids long. The V gene's germline CDR1 is MGHRA and CDR2 YSYEKL. Trimming took off 2 bases at V and 2 bases at J, with 10 bases between the two ends.

A note on this clonotype: One junction end disagrees with the germline gene, perhaps due to a read error. The chain uses TRBV30 and TRBJ2-5; D is uncertain. This CDR3 is 12 amino acids long. Germline loops: CDR1 GTSNPN, CDR2 SVGIG (reference sequence). The DNA for the CDR3 is TGTGCCTGGAGTGTGGTCCAAGGGACCCAGTACTTC. The encoded protein is CAWSVVQGTQYF.

The CDR3 region is CASGTGSNEQYF. CDR3 coding DNA: TGTGCCAGCGGGACAGGGTCTAACGAGCAGTACTTC. This chain joins TRBV28 and TRBJ2-7; 9 bases line up with TRBD1. The CDR3 runs to 12 residues. After removal of 8 bases from V and 5 bases from J, the junction contained 4 bases not matched to a gene. Germline V gene lookup returns CDR1 MDHEN and CDR2 SYDVKM.

This clonotype occurred a few times. J is TRBJ2-2 and V is TRBV2; the match to TRBD1 covers 8 bases. This CDR3 has 14 residues. V gave up 7 bases and J gave up 7 bases; unmatched junction bases: 8. Germline loops: CDR1 SNHLY, CDR2 FYNNEI. CDR3 region: CASNTKTGVGELFF. For the CDR3, the DNA is TGTGCCAGCAACACCAAGACAGGGGTCGGGGAGCTGTTTTTT.

The table lists this clonotype with many counts. This chain links TRBV28 with TRBJ2-5; 8 bases line up with TRBD2. Germline-derived CDR1 and CDR2 are MDHEN and SYDVKM. With 6 bases clipped from V and 2 bases from J, the junction kept 8 bases outside the gene matches. This CDR3 has 15 residues. CDR3 in amino acids: CASSHSGGDQETQYF. The DNA for the CDR3 is TGTGCCAGCAGCCACTCGGGGGGGGATCAAGAGACCCAGTACTTC.